This T cell receptor (beta chain) derives from a study of cytomegalovirus exposure and HLA in healthy donors. Study-level points and caveats: When analyzed later, a missense DCLRE1C variant was found to be linked to TCR beta V- and J-gene trimming. HLA alleles showed associations with 16,951 TCR beta sequences in a later analysis, at a 0.05 false discovery rate. A later analysis reported that several of the most significant clusters appeared to be linked to common viral pathogens, among them Epstein-Barr virus. Evidence from a later analysis indicated that most CMV-associated TCR beta chains looked HLA-restricted.

60 Vbeta and 13 Jbeta primers were used in PCR. Data came from immunoSEQ multiplex PCR; TCRdb stores just in-frame clones and leaves some out. This sample yields about 140,000 clones, of which about 75% are seen a single time; 1.5% to 2% belongs to the top ten. This CDR3 contains 15 residues. Trimming took 5 bases from V and 6 from J; bases not matched to a gene: 9. Looked up from germline, CDR1 is SGHTA and CDR2 is FQGNSA. Only one count was recorded for this clone. Its antigen is as yet unknown. The sequence was collected from a woman in her 30s in good health and CMV-seronegative. The chain joins TRBV7-2 to TRBJ1-5; 8 positions agree with TRBD1. What was sequenced was PBMCs. CDR3 protein: CASSLTGTGFQPQHF. The CDR3 DNA reads TGTGCCAGCAGCCTGACCGGGACAGGCTTTCAGCCCCAGCATTTT. Complete variable domain (other parts from reference TRBV7-2 and TRBJ1-5): GAGVSQSPSNKVTEKGKDVELRCDPISGHTALYWYRQSLGQGLEFLIYFQGNSAPDKSGLPSDRFSAERTGGSVSTLTIQRTQQEDSAVYLCASSLTGTGFQPQHFGDGTRLSIL.